Listed here are 28 T cell receptor beta chains from one sample, sequenced in a study of regulatory dendritic cells for organ transplantation. Some clones are missing from TCRdb's copy, which holds only in-frame ones; the method was immunoSEQ multiplex PCR. Of almost 35,000 clones listed, approximately 88% are singletons. Material: naive CD4+ T cells from blood. Subset defined: CD45RA+ naive T cells. The receptors originated from a human donor in good health.

This clone showed up just once. This chain connects TRBV19 to TRBJ2-5, with D hard to call. Per the germline V gene, CDR1 is LNHDA and CDR2 is SQIVND (reference sequence). The CDR3 totals 15 residues. Between the trimmed V and J ends, which lost 5 bases and 2 bases, there was a span of 15 bases. This CDR3 is CASSYSFAAQETQYF. The CDR3 region has the DNA TGTGCCAGTAGTTACAGTTTTGCCGCTCAAGAGACCCAGTACTTC.

In its sample, this clone was seen a few times. The V call is TRBV7-2, the J call TRBJ2-1; D is uncertain. Trimming removed 3 bases from V and 8 bases from J, with 14 bases in between. The CDR3 spans 14 residues. Germline values: CDR1 SGHTA, CDR2 FQGNSA. The CDR3 DNA reads TGTGCCAGCAGCTTCGCTCCCGAAGCCCATGAGCAGTTCTTC. Its protein product is CASSFAPEAHEQFF.

V is TRBV30 and J is TRBJ2-6; no firm D call. The length of the CDR3 is 18 residues. V lost 3 bases to trimming and J lost 4 bases, with 22 bases between them. Germline CDR1 is GTSNPN and CDR2 is SVGIG (reference sequence). For the CDR3, the DNA is TGTGCCTGGAGGAAACCAGATCCAGGATTTAGGGGGGCCAACGTCCTGACTTTC. Protein: CAWRKPDPGFRGANVLTF.

This sequence joins TRBV2 and TRBJ2-5; D remains ambiguous. There are 13 residues in the CDR3. From germline, CDR1 is SNHLY and CDR2 FYNNEI. V was clipped by 9 bases and J by 5 bases, with 16 bases between them. The DNA of the CDR3 is TGTGCCAGTTCTTGGGCAGGTTGGGAGACCCAGTACTTC. This encodes CASSWAGWETQYF.

CDR3: CASSIGQNTEAFF. CDR3 coding DNA: TGTGCCAGTAGTATAGGACAGAACACTGAAGCTTTCTTT. The genes are TRBV19 and TRBJ1-1; D unresolved. Between the trimmed V and J ends, which lost 1 base and 1 base, there was a span of 4 bases. The CDR3 is 13 amino acids. Germline assignment: CDR1 LNHDA and CDR2 SQIVND (reference sequence).

The CDR3 sequence: CASSLQGVEGELFF. Here the CDR3 DNA reads TGCGCCAGCAGCTTGCAGGGTGTGGAGGGGGAGCTGTTTTTT. This rearrangement joins TRBV5-1 to TRBJ2-2, with D perhaps matching TRBD1 (5 bases). The CDR3 is 14 amino acids. The germline gives CDR1 SGHRS, CDR2 YFSETQ. V lost 1 base to trimming and J lost 8 bases, with 12 bases between them.

This rearrangement joins TRBV5-1 to TRBJ2-7, with D possibly matching TRBD1 (5 bases). The V end was cut by 0 bases, the J end by 0 bases, with 13 bases between. This CDR3 region has 16 residues. Germline assignment: CDR1 SGHRS and CDR2 YFSETQ. This chain's CDR3 is CASSLAETEFSYEQYF. The CDR3 nucleotides read TGCGCCAGCAGCTTGGCCGAGACAGAGTTCTCCTACGAGCAGTACTTC.

This chain joins TRBV6-1 and TRBJ1-3; D not resolved. The CDR3 has 15 residues. Trimming cost V 4 bases and J 3 bases, with 13 bases left between them. CDR1 MNHNS and CDR2 SASEGT come from the germline V gene. The chain's CDR3 is CASSAGPFLGNTIYF. The DNA for the CDR3 is TGTGCCAGCAGTGCCGGGCCCTTTCTTGGAAACACCATATATTTT.

The chain employs TRBV6-5 and TRBJ2-3; perhaps TRBD2 as D (6 bases). V lost 3 bases, J lost 2 bases, and 12 bases lay in between. The length of the CDR3 is 15 residues. Germline V gene data show CDR1 as MNHEY and CDR2 as SVGAGI. Here the CDR3 DNA reads TGTGCCAGCAGTTATGGAGGAGGGGCCACAGATACGCAGTATTTT. Protein sequence: CASSYGGGATDTQYF.

V is TRBV18 and J is TRBJ1-1; TRBD1 is a possible D gene (5 bases). The germline gives CDR1 KGHSH, CDR2 LQKENI. V lost 5 bases and J lost 7, with 11 bases in between. The CDR3 is 12 residues long. CDR3 region: CASSDWGDEAFF. CDR3 sequence (DNA): TGTGCCAGCTCAGACTGGGGGGATGAAGCTTTCTTT.

The rearrangement joins TRBV5-1 to TRBJ2-5; tentatively, D is TRBD2 (7 bases). The V gene's germline CDR1 is SGHRS and CDR2 YFSETQ. Deletions cut 3 bases from V and 5 bases from J, with 11 bases between. The CDR3 totals 13 residues. The CDR3, as DNA: TGCGCCAGCAGCTCCGAGGGGGGGGAGACCCAGTACTTC. It is translated as CASSSEGGETQYF.

The chain combines TRBV30 with TRBJ1-2; the D gene is possibly TRBD1 (5 bases). The V and J ends lost 4 bases and 4 bases respectively, with 16 bases between them. The CDR3 extends over 14 amino acids. Germline-derived CDR1 and CDR2 are GTSNPN and SVGIG (reference sequence). CDR3 residues: CAWNEEGALYGYTF. The CDR3 coding sequence is TGTGCCTGGAACGAGGAAGGGGCGCTCTATGGCTACACCTTC.

CDR3 coding DNA: TGTGCCAGCAGCTTAACTAGCGGCAACAATGAGCAGTTCTTC. This codes for CASSLTSGNNEQFF. The chain combines TRBV7-2 with TRBJ2-1, with 8 nucleotides matching TRBD2. The germline CDR1 and CDR2 sequences are SGHTA and FQGNSA. V shed 2 bases and J 5 bases; nucleotides not matched to a gene: 2. The CDR3 loop spans 14 amino acids.

This sequence joins TRBV2 and TRBJ1-2; D is unclear. Trimming pared 2 bases from V and 0 bases from J, leaving 7 bases between. The CDR3 covers 14 residues. Germline-derived CDR1 and CDR2 are SNHLY and FYNNEI. The CDR3 sequence: CASSELVANYGYTF. Here the CDR3 DNA reads TGTGCCAGCAGTGAATTGGTGGCTAACTATGGCTACACCTTC.

The gene calls are TRBV5-1 and TRBJ2-7, with TRBD2 as a possible D gene (6 bases). Trimming removed 4 bases from V and 7 bases from J, with 15 bases in between. Germline V gene lookup returns CDR1 SGHRS and CDR2 YFSETQ. The CDR3 sequence is 13 residues long. CDR3 protein: CASSPGEGVEQYF. The CDR3 coding sequence is TGCGCCAGCAGCCCGGGGGAAGGCGTGGAGCAGTACTTC.

The chain recombines TRBV2 with TRBJ2-5, with 7 bases that match TRBD2. V dropped 6 bases and J dropped 1; count of bases not matched to a gene: 5. Germline V CDR1 and CDR2: SNHLY, FYNNEI. The CDR3 runs 14 residues. The CDR3 sequence is CASRTGGIQETQYF. For the CDR3, the DNA is TGTGCCAGCAGGACCGGGGGGATCCAAGAGACCCAGTACTTC.

This clone was detected once. J is TRBJ2-7 and V is TRBV18; tentatively, D is TRBD2 (5 bases). The CDR3 has 17 residues. Deletions cut 3 bases from V and 4 bases from J, with 22 bases between. In germline, CDR1 is KGHSH, CDR2 LQKENI. The CDR3, as DNA: TGTGCCAGCTCACCGGTTGCGGGTCAACTTGGTTCGTACGAGCAGTACTTC. Its protein product is CASSPVAGQLGSYEQYF.

The chain is built from TRBV18 and TRBJ1-2, with 7 bases identical to TRBD1. Germline V gene sequence: CDR1 KGHSH, CDR2 LQKENI. The J segment lost 0 bases and the V segment lost 3 bases, leaving 10 bases of the junction unmatched. The CDR3 runs to 17 residues. CDR3 loop: CASSPLGTVGSNYGYTF. DNA for the CDR3: TGTGCCAGCTCACCGTTGGGGACAGTCGGCTCTAACTATGGCTACACCTTC.

CDR3 protein: CASSDPTGANYGYTF. CDR3 nucleotides: TGTGCCAGCAGTGATCCGACAGGGGCTAACTATGGCTACACCTTC. V gene TRBV25-1 combines with J gene TRBJ1-2, with 8 bases lining up with TRBD1. Trimming took 3 bases from V and 0 from J; bases not matched to a gene: 3. Per the germline V gene, CDR1 is MGHDK and CDR2 is SYGVNS. CDR3 size: 15 residues.

This chain uses TRBV5-6 with TRBJ2-7; the D is unclear. Germline CDR1 and CDR2: SGHDT and YYEEEE. The CDR3 sequence is 14 residues long. V lost 2 bases, J lost 8 bases, and 17 bases lay in between. CDR3 coding DNA: TGTGCCAGCAGCTTTAACCTTAAGGGCATGCAGCAGTACTTC. Its translation: CASSFNLKGMQQYF.

This clone has only one observation. The chain employs TRBV7-9 and TRBJ1-1; 7 bases line up with TRBD1. Germline values: CDR1 SEHNR, CDR2 FQNEAQ (reference sequence). The CDR3 sequence is 14 residues long. Losses at the gene ends were 6 bases for V and 9 bases for J; bases not matched to a gene: 13. The CDR3 region has the DNA TGTGCCAGCAGATCCGACAGGGATTCTCTGAAAGCTTTCTTT. Translating it yields CASRSDRDSLKAFF.

V gene TRBV2 combines with J gene TRBJ1-5, with D possibly TRBD1 on 5 matching bases. The V and J ends lost 4 bases and 3 bases respectively, with 10 bases between them. The CDR3 length is 14 residues. The germline CDR1 and CDR2 sequences are SNHLY and FYNNEI. The DNA of the CDR3 is TGTGCCAGCAGTGGTCAGGGAGTCAATCAGCCCCAGCATTTT. Translation gives CASSGQGVNQPQHF. Full variable domain (remainder filled in from reference TRBV2 and TRBJ1-5): EPEVTQTPSHQVTQMGQEVILRCVPISNHLYFYWYRQILGQKVEFLVSFYNNEISEKSEIFDDQFSVERPDGSNFTLKIRSTKLEDSAMYFCASSGQGVNQPQHFGDGTRLSIL.

This clone has a single count. This sequence joins TRBV28 and TRBJ2-2; maybe TRBD1 (6 bases). The germline V and J ends were trimmed by 8 bases and 9 bases, with 13 bases remaining between them. This CDR3 region has 12 residues. CDR1 and CDR2 (germline): MDHEN, SYDVKM. CDR3 region: CASARGSWELFF. The CDR3 DNA reads as TGTGCCAGCGCTAGGGGGTCCTGGGAGCTGTTTTTT.

V gene TRBV7-9 combines with J gene TRBJ1-1; D not resolved. The V and J ends lost 6 bases and 3 bases respectively, with 14 bases between them. CDR1 is SEHNR, CDR2 FQNEAQ, per germline (reference sequence). CDR3 length: 14 amino acids. The CDR3 here is CASRNREGHTEAFF. The CDR3 nucleotides are TGTGCCAGCAGGAATCGCGAGGGTCACACTGAAGCTTTCTTT.

This clone was seen a few times. The chain joins TRBV6-5 to TRBJ1-1; no definite D call. The germline V gene has CDR1 MNHEY and CDR2 SVGAGI. The CDR3 sequence is 12 residues long. V dropped 2 bases and J dropped 2 bases, with 3 bases sitting between them. This CDR3 reads CASSYLNTEAFF. In nucleotides, the CDR3 is TGTGCCAGCAGTTACCTAAACACTGAAGCTTTCTTT.

The chain couples TRBV6-1 to TRBJ2-4; TRBD1 agrees at 12 bases. The germline V gene encodes CDR1 MNHNS and CDR2 SASEGT. V lost 2 bases to trimming and J lost 6 bases; unmatched junction nucleotides: 5. The CDR3 covers 16 residues. CDR3 DNA: TGTGCCAGCAGTGAAATGGGACAGGGGGCACTAAACATTCAGTACTTC. Amino acids: CASSEMGQGALNIQYF.

This chain uses TRBV4-1 with TRBJ1-1; 8 positions agree with TRBD1. Looked up from germline, CDR1 is MGHRA and CDR2 is YSYEKL. Germline trimming cut 3 bases from V and 1 base from J; bases unmatched to any gene: 10. The CDR3 sequence is 17 residues long. CDR3 in amino acids: CASSHTSGGRGNTEAFF. The CDR3 nucleotides are TGCGCCAGCAGCCACACCTCAGGGGGCAGAGGGAACACTGAAGCTTTCTTT.

The rearrangement uses TRBV4-1 and TRBJ2-7; 7 positions agree with TRBD1. This CDR3 region has 16 residues. The V gene's germline CDR1 is MGHRA and CDR2 YSYEKL. Trimming removed 0 bases from V and 4 bases from J; junction bases left unmatched: 9. The CDR3 reads CASSQERPGGRYEQYF. CDR3 DNA: TGCGCCAGCAGCCAAGAAAGGCCAGGGGGTAGGTACGAGCAGTACTTC.